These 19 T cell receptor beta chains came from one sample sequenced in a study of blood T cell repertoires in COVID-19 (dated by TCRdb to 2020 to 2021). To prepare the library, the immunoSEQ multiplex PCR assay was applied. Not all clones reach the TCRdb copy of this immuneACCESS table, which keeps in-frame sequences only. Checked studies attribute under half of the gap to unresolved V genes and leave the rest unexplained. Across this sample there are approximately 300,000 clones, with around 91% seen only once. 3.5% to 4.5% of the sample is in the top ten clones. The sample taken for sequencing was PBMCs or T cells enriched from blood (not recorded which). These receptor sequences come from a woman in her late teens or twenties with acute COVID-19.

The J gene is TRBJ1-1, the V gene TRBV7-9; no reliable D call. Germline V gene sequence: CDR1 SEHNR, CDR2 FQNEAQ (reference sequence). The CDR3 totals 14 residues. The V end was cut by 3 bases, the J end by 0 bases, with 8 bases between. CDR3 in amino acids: CASSLAGMNTEAFF. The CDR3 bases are TGTGCCAGCAGCTTGGCGGGAATGAACACTGAAGCTTTCTTT.

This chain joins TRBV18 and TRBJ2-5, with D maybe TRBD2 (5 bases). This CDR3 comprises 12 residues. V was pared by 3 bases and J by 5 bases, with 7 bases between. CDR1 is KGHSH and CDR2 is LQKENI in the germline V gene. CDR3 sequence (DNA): TGTGCCAGCTCACCGACGGGGGAGACCCAGTACTTC. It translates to CASSPTGETQYF. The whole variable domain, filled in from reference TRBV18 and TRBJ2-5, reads NAGVMQNPRHLVRRRGQEARLRCSPMKGHSHVYWYRQLPEEGLKFMVYLQKENIIDESGMPKERFSAEFPKEGPSILRIQQVVRGDSAAYFCASSPTGETQYFGPGTRLLVL.

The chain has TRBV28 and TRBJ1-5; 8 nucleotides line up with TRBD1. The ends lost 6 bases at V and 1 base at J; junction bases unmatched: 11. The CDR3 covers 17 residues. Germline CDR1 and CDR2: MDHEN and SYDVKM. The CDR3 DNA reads TGTGCCAGCAGCCTCAAGACAGGGGCCCTAAGCAATCAGCCCCAGCATTTT. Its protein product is CASSLKTGALSNQPQHF.

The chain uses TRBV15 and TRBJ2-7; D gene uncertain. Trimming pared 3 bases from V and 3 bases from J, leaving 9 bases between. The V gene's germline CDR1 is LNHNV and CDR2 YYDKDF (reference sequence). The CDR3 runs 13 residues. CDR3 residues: CATSRSSGYEQYF. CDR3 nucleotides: TGTGCCACCAGCAGGTCGAGTGGCTACGAGCAGTACTTC.

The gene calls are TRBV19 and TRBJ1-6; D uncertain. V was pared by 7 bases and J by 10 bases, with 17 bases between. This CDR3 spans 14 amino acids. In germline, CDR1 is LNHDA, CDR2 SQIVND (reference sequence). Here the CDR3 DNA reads TGTGCCAGTAATTTGGCGGGGATGGAATCACCCCTCCACTTT. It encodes CASNLAGMESPLHF.

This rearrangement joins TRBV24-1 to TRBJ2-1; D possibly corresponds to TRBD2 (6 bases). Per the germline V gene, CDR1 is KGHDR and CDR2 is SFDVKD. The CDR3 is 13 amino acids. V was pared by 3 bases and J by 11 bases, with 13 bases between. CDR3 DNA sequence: TGTGCCACCAGTGATACGGGGGTCCCTAAGCAGTTCTTC. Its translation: CATSDTGVPKQFF.

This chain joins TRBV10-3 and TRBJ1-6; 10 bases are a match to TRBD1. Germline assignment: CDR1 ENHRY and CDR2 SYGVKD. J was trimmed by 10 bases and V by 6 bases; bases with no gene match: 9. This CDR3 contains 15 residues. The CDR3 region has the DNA TGTGCCATCAGGAGTGGACAGGGGGTTAGCTCACCCCTCCACTTT. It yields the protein CAIRSGQGVSSPLHF.

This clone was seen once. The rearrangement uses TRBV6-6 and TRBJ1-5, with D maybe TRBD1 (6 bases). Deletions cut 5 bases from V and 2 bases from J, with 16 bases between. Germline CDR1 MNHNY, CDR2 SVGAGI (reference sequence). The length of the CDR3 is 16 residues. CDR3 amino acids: CASSTPQGVGNQPQHF. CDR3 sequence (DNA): TGTGCCAGCAGTACTCCACAGGGAGTGGGCAATCAGCCCCAGCATTTT.

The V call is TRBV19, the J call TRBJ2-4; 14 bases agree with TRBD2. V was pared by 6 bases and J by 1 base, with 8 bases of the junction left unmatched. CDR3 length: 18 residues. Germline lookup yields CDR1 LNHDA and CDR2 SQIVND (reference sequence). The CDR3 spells CASSHRGLAGGAKNIQYF. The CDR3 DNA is TGTGCCAGTAGCCACCGAGGACTAGCGGGAGGCGCCAAAAACATTCAGTACTTC.

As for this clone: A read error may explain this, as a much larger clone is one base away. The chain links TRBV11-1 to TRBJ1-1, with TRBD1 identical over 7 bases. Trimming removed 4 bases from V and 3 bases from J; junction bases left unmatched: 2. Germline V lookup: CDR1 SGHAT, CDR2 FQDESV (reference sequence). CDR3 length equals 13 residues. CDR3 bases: TGTGCCAGCAGCTCTCAGGGGGACACTGAAGCTTTCTTT. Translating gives CASSSQGDTEAFF.

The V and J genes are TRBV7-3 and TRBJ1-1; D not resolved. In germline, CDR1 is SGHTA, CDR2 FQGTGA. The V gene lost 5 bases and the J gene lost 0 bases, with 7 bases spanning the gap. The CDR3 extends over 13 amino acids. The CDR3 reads CASSREVNTEAFF. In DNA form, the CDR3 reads TGTGCCAGCAGCCGCGAAGTGAACACTGAAGCTTTCTTT.

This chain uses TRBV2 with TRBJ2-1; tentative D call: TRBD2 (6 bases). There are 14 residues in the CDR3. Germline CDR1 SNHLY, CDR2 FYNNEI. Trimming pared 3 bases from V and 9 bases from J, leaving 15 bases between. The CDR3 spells CASSDSAGSGEQFF. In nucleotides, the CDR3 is TGTGCCAGCAGTGACTCCGCCGGGAGCGGTGAGCAGTTCTTC. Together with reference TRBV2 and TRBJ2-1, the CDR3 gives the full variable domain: EPEVTQTPSHQVTQMGQEVILRCVPISNHLYFYWYRQILGQKVEFLVSFYNNEISEKSEIFDDQFSVERPDGSNFTLKIRSTKLEDSAMYFCASSDSAGSGEQFFGPGTRLTVL.

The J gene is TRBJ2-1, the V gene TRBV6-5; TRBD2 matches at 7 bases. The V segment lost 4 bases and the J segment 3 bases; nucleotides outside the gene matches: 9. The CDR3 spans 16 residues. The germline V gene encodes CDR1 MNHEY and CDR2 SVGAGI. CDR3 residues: CASSSDSGPNYNEQFF. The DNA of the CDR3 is TGTGCCAGCAGTTCAGATAGCGGGCCCAACTACAATGAGCAGTTCTTC.

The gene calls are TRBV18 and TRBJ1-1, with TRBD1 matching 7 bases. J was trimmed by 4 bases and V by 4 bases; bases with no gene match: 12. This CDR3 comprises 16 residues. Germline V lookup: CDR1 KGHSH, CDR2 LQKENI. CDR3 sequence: CASSRRQGRSSTEAFF. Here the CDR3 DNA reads TGTGCCAGCTCACGACGACAGGGAAGAAGTAGCACTGAAGCTTTCTTT.

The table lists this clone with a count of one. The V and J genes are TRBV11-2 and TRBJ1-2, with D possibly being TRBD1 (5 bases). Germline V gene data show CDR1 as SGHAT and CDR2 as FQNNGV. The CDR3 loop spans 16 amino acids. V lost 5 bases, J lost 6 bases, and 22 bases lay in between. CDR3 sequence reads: CASSPSGTLTPDGYTF. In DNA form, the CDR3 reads TGTGCCAGCAGCCCGTCGGGGACTTTAACCCCTGATGGCTACACCTTC.

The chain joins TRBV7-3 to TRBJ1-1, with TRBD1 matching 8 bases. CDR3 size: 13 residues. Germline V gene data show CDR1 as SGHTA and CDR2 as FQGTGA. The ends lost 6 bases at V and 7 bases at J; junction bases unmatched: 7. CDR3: CASSVGQGREAFF. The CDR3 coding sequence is TGTGCCAGCAGTGTTGGACAGGGACGTGAAGCTTTCTTT.

CDR3 amino acids: CASSYGSSGSSYEQYF. The DNA of the CDR3 is TGTGCCAGCAGTTACGGGTCGAGCGGGAGCTCCTACGAGCAGTACTTC. V is TRBV6-6 and J is TRBJ2-7; 8 bases map to TRBD2. Trimming took 2 bases from V and 0 from J; bases not matched to a gene: 6. The V gene's germline CDR1 is MNHNY and CDR2 SVGAGI (reference sequence). The CDR3 contains 16 residues.

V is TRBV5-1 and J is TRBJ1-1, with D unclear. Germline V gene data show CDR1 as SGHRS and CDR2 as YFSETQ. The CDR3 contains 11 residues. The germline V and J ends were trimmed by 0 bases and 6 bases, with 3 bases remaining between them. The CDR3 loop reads CASSLGPEAFF. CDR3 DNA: TGCGCCAGCAGCTTGGGGCCTGAAGCTTTCTTT.

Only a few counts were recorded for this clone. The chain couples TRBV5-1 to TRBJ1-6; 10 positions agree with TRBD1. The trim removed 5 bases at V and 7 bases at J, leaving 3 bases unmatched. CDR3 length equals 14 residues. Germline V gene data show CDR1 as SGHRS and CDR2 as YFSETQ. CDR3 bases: TGCGCCAGCAGGCCGGGACAGGGGAATTCACCCCTCCACTTT. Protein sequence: CASRPGQGNSPLHF. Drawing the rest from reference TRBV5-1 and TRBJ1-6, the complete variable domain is KAGVTQTPRYLIKTRGQQVTLSCSPISGHRSVSWYQQTPGQGLQFLFEYFSETQRNKGNFPGRFSGRQFSNSRSEMNVSTLELGDSALYLCASRPGQGNSPLHFGNGTRLTVT.